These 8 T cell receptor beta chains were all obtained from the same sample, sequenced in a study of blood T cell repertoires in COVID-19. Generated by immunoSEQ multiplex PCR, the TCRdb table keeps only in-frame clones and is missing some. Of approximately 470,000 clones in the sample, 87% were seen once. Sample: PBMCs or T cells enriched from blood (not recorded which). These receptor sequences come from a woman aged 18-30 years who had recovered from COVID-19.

Written as DNA, the CDR3 is TGCGCCAGCAGCCAGGCGTACAGGGGGATGAACACTGAAGCTTTCTTT. Translation: CASSQAYRGMNTEAFF. The chain joins TRBV5-1 to TRBJ1-1, with 8 bases that match TRBD1. After removal of 4 bases from V and 0 bases from J, the junction contained 8 bases not matched to a gene. This CDR3 contains 16 residues. The germline CDR1 and CDR2 sequences are SGHRS and YFSETQ.

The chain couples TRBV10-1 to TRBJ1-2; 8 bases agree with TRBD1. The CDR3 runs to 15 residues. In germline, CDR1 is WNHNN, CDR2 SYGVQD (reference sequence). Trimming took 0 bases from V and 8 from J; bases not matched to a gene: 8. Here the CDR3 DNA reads TGCGCCAGCAGTGAGTCAGACAGGGGTGGACGGGGCTACACCTTC. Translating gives CASSESDRGGRGYTF.

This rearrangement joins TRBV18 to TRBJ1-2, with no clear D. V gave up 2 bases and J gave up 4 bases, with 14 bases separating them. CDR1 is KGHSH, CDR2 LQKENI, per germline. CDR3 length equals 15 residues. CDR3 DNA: TGTGCCAGCTCACCAGACTCATATATGGGCTATGGCTACACCTTC. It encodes CASSPDSYMGYGYTF. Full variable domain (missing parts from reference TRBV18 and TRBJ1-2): NAGVMQNPRHLVRRRGQEARLRCSPMKGHSHVYWYRQLPEEGLKFMVYLQKENIIDESGMPKERFSAEFPKEGPSILRIQQVVRGDSAAYFCASSPDSYMGYGYTFGSGTRLTVV.

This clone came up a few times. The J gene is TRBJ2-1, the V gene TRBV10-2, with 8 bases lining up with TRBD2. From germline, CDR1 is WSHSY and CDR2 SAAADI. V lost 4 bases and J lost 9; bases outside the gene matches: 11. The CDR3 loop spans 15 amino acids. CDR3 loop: CASSAGGRVIGEQFF. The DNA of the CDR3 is TGCGCCAGCAGTGCGGGGGGGCGGGTGATCGGTGAGCAGTTCTTC.

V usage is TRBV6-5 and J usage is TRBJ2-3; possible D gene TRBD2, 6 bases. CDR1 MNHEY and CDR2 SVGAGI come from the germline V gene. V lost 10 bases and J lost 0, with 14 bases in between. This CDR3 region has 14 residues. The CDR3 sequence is CATRRGLSTDTQYF. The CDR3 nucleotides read TGTGCCACCCGGCGGGGACTTAGCACAGATACGCAGTATTTT.

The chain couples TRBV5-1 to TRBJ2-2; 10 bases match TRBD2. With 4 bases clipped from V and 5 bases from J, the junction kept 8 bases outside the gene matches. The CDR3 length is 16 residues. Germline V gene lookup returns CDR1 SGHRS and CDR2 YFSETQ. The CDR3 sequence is CASSPAPSGGTGELFF. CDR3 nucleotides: TGCGCCAGCAGCCCCGCCCCTAGCGGGGGTACCGGGGAGCTGTTTTTT. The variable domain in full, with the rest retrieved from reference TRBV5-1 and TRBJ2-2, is KAGVTQTPRYLIKTRGQQVTLSCSPISGHRSVSWYQQTPGQGLQFLFEYFSETQRNKGNFPGRFSGRQFSNSRSEMNVSTLELGDSALYLCASSPAPSGGTGELFFGEGSRLTVL.

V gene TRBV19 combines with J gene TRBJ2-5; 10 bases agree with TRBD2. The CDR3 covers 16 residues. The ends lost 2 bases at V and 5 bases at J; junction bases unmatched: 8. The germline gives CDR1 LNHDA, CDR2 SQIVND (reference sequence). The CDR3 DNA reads TGTGCCAGTAGTATATTTTGGACTAGCGGTACCGAGACCCAGTACTTC. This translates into CASSIFWTSGTETQYF.

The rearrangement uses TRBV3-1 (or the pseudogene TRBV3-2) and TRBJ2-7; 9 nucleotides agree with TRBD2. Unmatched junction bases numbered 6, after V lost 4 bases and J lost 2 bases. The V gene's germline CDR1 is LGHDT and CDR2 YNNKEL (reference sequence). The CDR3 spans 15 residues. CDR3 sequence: CASSLVLAGPYEQYF. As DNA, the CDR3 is TGTGCCAGCAGCCTCGTGCTAGCGGGGCCCTACGAGCAGTACTTC.